What follows are 22 T cell receptor beta chains derived from one specimen sequenced in a study of read filtering for tumor transcriptome and immune sequencing. Molecular barcoded adaptors covering alpha/delta and beta/gamma chains were used on roughly 400 ng RNA. TCRdb analysed the reads with MiXCR anew, one entry per CDR3 protein. The table shows approximately 90,000 distinct CDR3 sequences, with 9% to 15% occurring only once. Sequencing was done on a sample of a population of CD138-negative cells sorted from bone marrow. Receptor source: a donor at least 40 years old with multiple myeloma.

Ten or more counts support this clonotype. The CDR3 protein is CASDSPGRMDTDTQYF. Written as DNA, the CDR3 is TGTGCCAGCGATTCCCCGGGCAGGATGGACACAGATACGCAGTATTTT. The chain carries TRBV28 and TRBJ2-3; D call uncertain. Trimming shortened V by 8 bases and J by 2 bases, and 20 bases separated the two germline ends. Germline CDR1 and CDR2: MDHEN and SYDVKM. The length of the CDR3 is 16 residues.

In its sample, this clonotype was seen a few times. This chain connects TRBV19 to TRBJ2-6, with D uncertain. The V and J ends lost 0 bases and 4 bases respectively, with 10 bases between them. CDR3 length: 16 amino acids. Germline V lookup: CDR1 LNHDA, CDR2 SQIVND (reference sequence). The DNA of the CDR3 is TGTGCCAGTAGTATAGATACCCCCGGCGGGGCCAACGTCCTGACTTTC. Protein sequence: CASSIDTPGGANVLTF.

This clonotype was seen many times. The J gene is TRBJ2-5, the V gene TRBV7-2; either TRBD1 or TRBD2 may supply D (5 bases each). V was shortened by 2 bases and J by 5 bases, with 12 bases between the two germline ends. The CDR3 consists of 14 residues. In germline, CDR1 is SGHTA, CDR2 FQGNSA. The CDR3 region is CASSLIGTVETQYF. Written as DNA, the CDR3 is TGTGCCAGCAGCTTAATAGGGACGGTCGAGACCCAGTACTTC.

This clonotype was seen ten or more times. Here the CDR3 reads CASSLASGSTDTQYF. The CDR3, as DNA: TGTGCCAGCAGCTTAGCTAGCGGGAGCACAGATACGCAGTATTTT. The rearrangement uses TRBV7-2 and TRBJ2-3; 7 bases are shared with TRBD2. The CDR3 contains 15 residues. Germline CDR1 reads SGHTA; CDR2 reads FQGNSA. With 0 bases clipped from V and 0 bases from J, the junction kept 0 bases outside the gene matches.

This clonotype was observed a few times. Possible read error: a much larger clone is one base away. The chain has TRBV7-2 and TRBJ1-5; D is uncertain. CDR1 is SGHTA, CDR2 FQGNSA, per germline. This CDR3 has 15 residues. Here the CDR3 reads CASGLLGYSNQPQHF. DNA of the CDR3: TGTGCCAGCGGCTTATTGGGGTATAGCAATCAGCCCCAGCATTTT.

This clonotype was seen repeatedly, ten times or more. The chain employs TRBV12-5 and TRBJ2-1; D ambiguous. The V gene lost 11 bases and the J gene lost 7 bases, with 6 bases spanning the gap. Germline-derived CDR1 and CDR2 are LGHNT and FRNRAP. The CDR3 has 9 residues. The CDR3 spells CAAENEQFF. Here the CDR3 DNA reads TGTGCTGCAGAGAATGAGCAGTTCTTC.

The rearrangement joins TRBV5-1 to TRBJ2-5; perhaps D is TRBD1 or TRBD2 (5 bases each). This CDR3 has 13 amino acids. Trimming cost V 9 bases and J 2 bases, with 14 bases left between them. Germline V lookup: CDR1 SGHRS, CDR2 YFSETQ. CDR3: CATSPGPQETQYF. CDR3 DNA: TGCGCCACCTCCCCGGGGCCTCAAGAGACCCAGTACTTC.

This clonotype was seen repeatedly, ten times or more. The chain recombines TRBV5-5 with TRBJ2-1; 8 positions agree with TRBD2. V shed 3 bases and J 9 bases; nucleotides not matched to a gene: 5. This CDR3 spans 13 amino acids. In germline, CDR1 is SGHKS, CDR2 YYEKEE (reference sequence). CDR3: CASSSGLAGEQFF. The CDR3 region has the DNA TGTGCCAGCAGCTCTGGACTAGCCGGTGAGCAGTTCTTC.

As for this clonotype: An end of the junction differs from the germline gene, which may be a read error. The chain uses TRBV6-2 or TRBV6-3 and TRBJ2-1; D ambiguous. The CDR3 spans 12 residues. Per germline, CDR1 MNHEY and CDR2 SVGEGT. As DNA, the CDR3 is TGTCCCAGCAGTCAATGGGACAATGAGCAGTTCTTC. Translation gives CPSSQWDNEQFF.

Many counts were recorded for this clonotype. This sequence joins TRBV15 and TRBJ2-1, with D tentatively TRBD2 (5 bases). CDR3 length: 16 amino acids. Trimming took off 2 bases at V and 0 bases at J, with 11 bases between the two ends. CDR1 is LNHNV and CDR2 is YYDKDF in the germline V gene (reference sequence). For the CDR3, the DNA is TGTGCCACCAGCAGACCATCTAGCAGCTCCTACAATGAGCAGTTCTTC. This sequence encodes CATSRPSSSSYNEQFF.

Note on this clonotype: The likely explanation is a read error, given a far larger clone one base away. This chain joins TRBV6-1 and TRBJ2-7, with D perhaps TRBD2 (5 bases). Germline lookup yields CDR1 MNHNS and CDR2 SASEGT. This CDR3 comprises 13 residues. The CDR3 sequence is CASSYGVSCEQYF. DNA of the CDR3: TGTGCCAGCAGTTACGGGGTCTCCTGCGAGCAGTACTTC.

V and J are TRBV29-1 and TRBJ2-7; 9 bases line up with TRBD1. The CDR3 runs 14 residues. CDR1 and CDR2 (germline): SQVTM, ANQGSEA. J gave up 2 bases and V 0 bases, and 2 bases lay outside the gene matches. The CDR3 sequence: CSVEDRDRAYEQYF. In DNA form, the CDR3 reads TGCAGCGTTGAAGATCGGGACAGGGCCTACGAGCAGTACTTC.

This clonotype was counted ten times or more. The J gene is TRBJ1-4, the V gene TRBV12-3 or TRBV12-4, with D tentatively TRBD1 (5 bases). Trimming left V 5 bases short and J 0 bases short, with 7 bases between. CDR3 length equals 14 residues. The CDR3 sequence: CASSGDATNEKLFF. Written as DNA, the CDR3 is TGTGCCAGCAGTGGGGACGCAACTAATGAAAAACTGTTTTTT.

This chain connects TRBV28 to TRBJ2-1; 13 nucleotides match TRBD2. Germline assignment: CDR1 MDHEN and CDR2 SYDVKM. The junction had 9 bases not matched to a gene; V was cut back by 7 bases and J by 6 bases. The CDR3 is 16 amino acids. The CDR3 bases are TGTGCCAGCACAGCCTTCGGACTAGCGGGAGTCAATGAGCAGTTCTTC. Amino acids: CASTAFGLAGVNEQFF.

This clonotype was seen many times. The rearrangement links TRBV10-3 to TRBJ1-5; D is unresolved. Per the germline V gene, CDR1 is ENHRY and CDR2 is SYGVKD. The CDR3 runs to 16 residues. V was cut by 0 bases and J by 4 bases, with 13 bases left in between. This chain's CDR3 is CAISESSWRGNQPQHF. As DNA, the CDR3 is TGTGCCATCAGTGAGTCGAGTTGGCGGGGTAATCAGCCCCAGCATTTT.

This clonotype appeared many times. This rearrangement joins TRBV5-5 to TRBJ2-6; the D gene is possibly TRBD1 (5 bases). This CDR3 region has 14 residues. The V end lost 4 bases, the J end lost 1 base, and 6 bases lay between the germline ends. Per germline, CDR1 SGHKS and CDR2 YYEKEE (reference sequence). The CDR3 bases are TGTGCCAGCAGCCCAGGGTCTGGGGCCAACGTCCTGACTTTC. Its protein is CASSPGSGANVLTF.

This clonotype has a count of ten or more. The chain joins TRBV29-1 to TRBJ2-5, with D perhaps matching TRBD2 (6 bases). This CDR3 has 12 residues. Looked up from germline, CDR1 is SQVTM and CDR2 is ANQGSEA. With 4 bases removed from V and 4 bases from J, the gap between germline ends came to 10 bases. The CDR3 sequence: CSVGGEGETQYF. In DNA, the CDR3 is TGCAGCGTTGGCGGGGAAGGAGAGACCCAGTACTTC.

This clonotype was seen repeatedly, ten times or more. The gene calls are TRBV7-8 and TRBJ2-1; possibly TRBD1 for D (6 bases). The CDR3 is 13 residues long. The germline gives CDR1 SGHVS, CDR2 FQNEAQ. The V end lost 0 bases, the J end lost 7 bases, and 7 bases lay between the germline ends. Here the CDR3 reads CASSLARGNEQFF. The CDR3 DNA reads as TGTGCCAGCAGCTTAGCAAGGGGGAATGAGCAGTTCTTC. Filled out from reference TRBV7-8 and TRBJ2-1, the complete variable domain reads GAGVSQSPRYKVAKRGQDVALRCDPISGHVSLFWYQQALGQGPEFLTYFQNEAQLDKSGLPSDRFFAERPEGSVSTLKIQRTQQEDSAVYLCASSLARGNEQFFGPGTRLTVL.

In regard to this clonotype: This clone may be a read error of a much larger clone one base away. The chain couples TRBV5-1 to TRBJ2-3; D ambiguous. Germline CDR1 reads SGHRS; CDR2 reads YFSETQ. The CDR3 totals 14 residues. The CDR3 loop reads CANSLADSTDTQYF. CDR3 coding DNA: TGCGCCAACAGCTTGGCCGACAGCACAGATACGCAGTATTTT.

This clonotype was picked up many times. This chain uses TRBV29-1 with TRBJ2-1; D ambiguous. The CDR3 is 13 residues long. V was pared by 0 bases and J by 0 bases, with 3 bases between. CDR1 and CDR2 (germline): SQVTM, ANQGSEA. The CDR3 DNA reads as TGCAGCGTTGAAGATAGCTCCTACAATGAGCAGTTCTTC. Translated: CSVEDSSYNEQFF.

This clonotype was recorded many times. The chain has TRBV5-1 and TRBJ1-6; possibly TRBD1 for D (6 bases). Trimming stripped 4 bases from V and 6 bases from J, with 14 bases between. Germline V lookup: CDR1 SGHRS, CDR2 YFSETQ. The CDR3 extends over 15 amino acids. CDR3 protein: CASSDVQGSNSPLHF. The CDR3 DNA is TGCGCCAGCAGCGACGTACAGGGAAGTAATTCACCCCTCCACTTT.

This clonotype appeared many times. The chain couples TRBV10-3 to TRBJ1-5; D possibly corresponds to TRBD1 (6 bases). Germline V gene data show CDR1 as ENHRY and CDR2 as SYGVKD. This CDR3 is 15 amino acids long. Trimming removed 3 bases at V and 6 bases at J, with 15 bases between. This chain's CDR3 is CAISDGGGRGQPQHF. The CDR3 coding sequence is TGTGCCATCAGTGACGGCGGGGGCAGGGGTCAGCCCCAGCATTTT.